This entry features one T cell receptor beta chain sequence. Antigen: not known. This sample was taken from a study of T cells expressing NK-cell markers. Study details: The authors derived TCR beta repertoires from sorted CD3+CD56+NKG2C+, CD3+CD56+NKG2C- and CD3+CD56-NKG2C+ T cells.

Each CDR3 protein gets one entry in TCRdb, which reprocessed the 5' RACE reads and gives no DNA. The listing contains a few hundred thousand distinct CDR3 sequences. Study conclusions and caveats: There were four donors in whom these clonotypes also led the CD3+CD56-NKG2C+ fraction. What remained unclear was the HCMV specificity of expanded NKG2C+ T cell clones. Dominant NKG2C+ clonotype frequencies of roughly 1.0-7.0% of CD8+ T cells were measured in about 6 donors.

The CDR3 has 16 residues. CDR1 and CDR2 (germline): KGHSH, LQKENI. This TCR came from a man aged 18 to 70 in good health. The gene calls are TRBV18 and TRBJ1-5. Sequenced sample: blood T cells: a sorted CD56 or NKG2C T cell subset, CD4+ or CD8+ T cells, or bulk PBMC T cells (not recorded which). The CDR3 sequence: CASSPGEGGRNQPQHF.